This T cell receptor (beta chain) appears in the sequencing data of a study of OX40 agonist ivuxolimab in advanced cancers. About the full investigation: Ivuxolimab, which targeted the costimulatory receptor OX40 (CD134), was an agonistic, fully human IgG2 monoclonal antibody. Intravenous ivuxolimab was administered to patients every 2 weeks at six dose levels: 0.01, 0.1, 0.3, 1.5, 3 and 10 mg/kg. Of the approximately 54 patients in dose escalation, 19 had hepatocellular carcinoma, approximately 15 had melanoma, 9 had renal cell carcinoma and 9 had head and neck cancer. The dose-escalation cohort was about 83% male with a mean age of approximately 59 years, ranging from roughly 23 to 90. Patients were allowed to have had prior anti-PD-1, anti-PD-L1 or anti-CTLA-4 therapy, and approximately 43% of the dose-escalation patients had previously received checkpoint inhibitors. Three dose-escalation patients achieved partial responses, one with hepatocellular carcinoma and two with cutaneous melanoma. The point of sequencing TCRbeta in the periphery was to test whether ivuxolimab changed TCR sequence diversity and drove clonal T-cell expansion. The monotherapy dose-escalation portion (N of about 50 patients) of the phase I ivuxolimab trial is reported in the paper. Summary of the overall study and its limitations: On average, CD8+ T cells showed more expanded clones than CD4+ T cells after ivuxolimab. In the 0.1-3.0 mg/kg groups, partial responders were among the patients with the lowest normalized peripheral clonal expansion, particularly in CD8+ T cells. Low levels of normalized T-cell clonal expansion were also seen in some patients who did not respond. Antigen specificity was not determined for the clonally expanded peripheral T cells. At doses of 0.1 to 3.0 mg/kg, clonal expansion of both CD4+ and CD8+ blood T cells was observed from baseline to week 6.

To sequence the TCRbeta CDR3 region, genomic DNA was isolated from the sorted cells. The immunoSEQ Assay was used for sequencing of TCRbeta CDR3 regions. The table comes from immuneACCESS by way of TCRdb, which keeps in-frame sequences with V and J called. Part of the clones is missing from these tables; in studies checked, under half for an unresolved V gene and the rest for unknown reasons. Counted in this sample were around 74,000 clones; approximately 83% of them appeared once. The top ten clones comprise roughly 0.7% of the sample. Patients with a history of autoimmune disease or receiving systemic immunosuppression were excluded from the trial. Peripheral blood for TCR sequencing was drawn from every dose cohort at baseline, at cycle 4 day 1 and at cycle 7 day 1. The samples were taken from a phase I, first-in-human, multicenter, open-label dose-escalation trial of ivuxolimab. Adults with locally advanced or metastatic melanoma, renal cell, hepatocellular, or head and neck squamous cell carcinoma were enrolled in the trial. Before TCR sequencing, CD4+ T cells and CD8+ T cells were sorted from peripheral blood as separate populations.

Worth noting for this clone: Its antigen remains unidentified. One base away there is no much larger clone; base qualities are not given.

Relative to germline, V is 3 bases shorter and J is 6 bases shorter, with 11 bases between their ends. Spanning cysteine to phenylalanine, the CDR3 consists of 13 amino acids. The read is trimmed to its CDR3 DNA, 39 bases read in frame from base 1. Taken from the germline V gene, the CDR1 and CDR2 loops are SGHDN and FVKESK. The origin of this receptor is an adult with an advanced solid tumor such as melanoma, head and neck, liver or kidney cancer. In this chain, TRBV14 is recombined with TRBJ1-1; the D gene is perhaps TRBD1, on 6 matching bases. Specimen: CD4+ or CD8+ T cells sorted from blood, collected in a trial of the OX40 agonist ivuxolimab. At the DNA level, the sequence is TGTGCCAGCAGCCAGGGGGGGGGCCCTGAAGCTTTCTTT. Its amino acids are CASSQGGGPEAFF.